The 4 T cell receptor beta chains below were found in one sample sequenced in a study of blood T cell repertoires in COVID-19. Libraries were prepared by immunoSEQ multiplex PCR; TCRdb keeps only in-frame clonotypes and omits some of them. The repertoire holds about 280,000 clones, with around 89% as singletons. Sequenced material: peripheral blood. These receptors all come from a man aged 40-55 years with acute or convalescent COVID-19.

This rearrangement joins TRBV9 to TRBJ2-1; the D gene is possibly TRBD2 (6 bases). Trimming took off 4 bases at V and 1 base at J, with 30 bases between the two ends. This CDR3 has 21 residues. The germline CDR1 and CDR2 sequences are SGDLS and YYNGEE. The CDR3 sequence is CASSLPGEVRTGLTSYNEQFF. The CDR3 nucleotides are TGTGCCAGCAGCCTACCGGGGGAGGTTCGGACGGGGCTAACGTCCTACAATGAGCAGTTCTTC.

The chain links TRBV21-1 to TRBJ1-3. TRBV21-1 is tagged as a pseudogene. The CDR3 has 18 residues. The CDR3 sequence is CASRGGDSAGLSGNTIYF. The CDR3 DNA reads TGTGCCAGCAGGGGAGGGGATAGCGCGGGACTCTCTGGAAACACCATATATTTT.

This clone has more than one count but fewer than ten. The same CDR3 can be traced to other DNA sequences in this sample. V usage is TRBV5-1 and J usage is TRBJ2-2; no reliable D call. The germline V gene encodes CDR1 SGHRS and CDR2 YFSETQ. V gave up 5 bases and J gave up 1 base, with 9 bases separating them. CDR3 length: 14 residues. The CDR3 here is CASSLGGNTGELFF. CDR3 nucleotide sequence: TGCGCCAGCAGTTTAGGCGGGAACACCGGGGAGCTGTTTTTT.

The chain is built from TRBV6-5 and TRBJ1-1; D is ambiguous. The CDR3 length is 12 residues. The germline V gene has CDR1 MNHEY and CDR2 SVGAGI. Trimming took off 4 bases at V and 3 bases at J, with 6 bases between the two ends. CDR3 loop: CASSSIYTEAFF. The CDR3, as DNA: TGTGCCAGCAGTTCCATTTACACTGAAGCTTTCTTT.